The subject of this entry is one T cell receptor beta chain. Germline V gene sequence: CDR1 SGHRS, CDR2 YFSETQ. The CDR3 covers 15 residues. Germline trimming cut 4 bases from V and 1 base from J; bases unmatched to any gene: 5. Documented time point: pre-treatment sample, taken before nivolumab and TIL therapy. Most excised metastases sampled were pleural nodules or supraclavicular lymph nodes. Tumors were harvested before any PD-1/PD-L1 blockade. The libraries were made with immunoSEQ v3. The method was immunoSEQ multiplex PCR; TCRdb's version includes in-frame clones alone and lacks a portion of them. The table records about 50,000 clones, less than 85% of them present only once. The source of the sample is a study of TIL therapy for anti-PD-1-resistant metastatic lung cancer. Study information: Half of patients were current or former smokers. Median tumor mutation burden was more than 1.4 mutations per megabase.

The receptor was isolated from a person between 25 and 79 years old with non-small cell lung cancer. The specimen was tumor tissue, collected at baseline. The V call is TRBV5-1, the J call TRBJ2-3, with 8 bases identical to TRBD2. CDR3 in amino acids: CASSPAGDRTDTQYF. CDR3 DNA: TGCGCCAGCAGCCCAGCGGGAGATCGCACAGATACGCAGTATTTT.